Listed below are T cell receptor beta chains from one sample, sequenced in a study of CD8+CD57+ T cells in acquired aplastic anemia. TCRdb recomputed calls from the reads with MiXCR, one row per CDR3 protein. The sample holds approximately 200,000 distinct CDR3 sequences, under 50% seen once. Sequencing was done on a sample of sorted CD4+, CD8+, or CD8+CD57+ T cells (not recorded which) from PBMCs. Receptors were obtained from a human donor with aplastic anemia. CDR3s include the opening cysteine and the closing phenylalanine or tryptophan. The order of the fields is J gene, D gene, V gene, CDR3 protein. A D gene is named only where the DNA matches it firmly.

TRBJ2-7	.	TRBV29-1	CSTSGPSSYEQYF
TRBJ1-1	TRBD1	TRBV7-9	CASSLETGPEAFF
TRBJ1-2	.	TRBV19	CASSTNGAQGYGYTF
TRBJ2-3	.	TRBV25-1	CASSIRGDTQYF
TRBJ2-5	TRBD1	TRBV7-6	CASSSEGTGYPETQYF
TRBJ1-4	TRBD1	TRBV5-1	CASSLQQGTNEKLFF
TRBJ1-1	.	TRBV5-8	CASSLSGLEAFF
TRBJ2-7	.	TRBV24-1	CATSAGGRAYEQYF
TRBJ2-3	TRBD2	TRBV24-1	CATSDSGGLADTQYF
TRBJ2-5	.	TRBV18	CASSPPSGAGETQYF
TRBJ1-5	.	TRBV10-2	CASSGGGTNQPQHF
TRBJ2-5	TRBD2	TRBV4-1	CASSQEGEASGEQETQYF
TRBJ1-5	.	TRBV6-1	CASTPGAQPQHF
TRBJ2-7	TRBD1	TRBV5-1	CASSSPGQGKSGEQYF
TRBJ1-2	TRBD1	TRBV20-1	CSARGLHGTGYGYTF
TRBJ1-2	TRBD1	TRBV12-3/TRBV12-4	CASSLRDRDRANGYTF
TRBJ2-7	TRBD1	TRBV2	CASRGQAAGYEQYF
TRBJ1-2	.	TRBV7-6	CASSLGRVYGYTF
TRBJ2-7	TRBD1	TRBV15	CATSSRDRYSYEQYF
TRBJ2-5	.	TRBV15	CATSRVAEETQYF
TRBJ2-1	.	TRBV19	CASSPRAGPSYNEQFF
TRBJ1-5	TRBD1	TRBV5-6	CASSLRQGASNQPQHF
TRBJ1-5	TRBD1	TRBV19	CASSTRRYGYTGGSNQPQHF
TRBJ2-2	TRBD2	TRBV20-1	CSAAGLAGVPNTGELFF
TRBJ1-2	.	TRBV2	CASSGPLRGRGYTF
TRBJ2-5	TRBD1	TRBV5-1	CASSSGTGQETQYF
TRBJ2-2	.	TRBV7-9	CASSLALAHLNTGELFF
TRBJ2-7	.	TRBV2	CASSKQGLPLEQYF
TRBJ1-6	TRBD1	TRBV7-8	CASSPRTGYNSPLHF
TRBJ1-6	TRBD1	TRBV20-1	CSAKGQGGFTLHF
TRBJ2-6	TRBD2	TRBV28	CASNGGGAHSGANVLTF
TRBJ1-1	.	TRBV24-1	CATSLGATEAFF
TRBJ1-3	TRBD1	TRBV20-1	CSATHTGGANTIYF
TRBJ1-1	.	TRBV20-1	CSARDPAGGNTEAFF
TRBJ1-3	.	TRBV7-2	CASSLRSAFSGNTIYF
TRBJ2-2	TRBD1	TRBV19	CASSIGLRQGTPNTGELFF
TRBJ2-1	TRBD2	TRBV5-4	CASSNGGKIYNEQFF
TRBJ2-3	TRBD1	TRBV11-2	CASSPRTGGPTDTQYF
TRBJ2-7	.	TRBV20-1	CSARPDGTTLFKQYF
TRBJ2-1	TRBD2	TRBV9	CASSHRGDGSSYNEQFF
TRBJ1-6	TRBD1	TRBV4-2	CASSQERGLGSPLHF
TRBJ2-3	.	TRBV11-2	CASSLGSRGVASDTQYF
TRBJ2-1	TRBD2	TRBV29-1	CSVEGPSGRGGEQFF
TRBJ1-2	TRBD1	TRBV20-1	CSALEAQGNYGYTF
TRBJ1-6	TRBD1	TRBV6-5	CASSLAGGGAGNSPLHF
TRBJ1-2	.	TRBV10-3	CAISADRPANYGYTF
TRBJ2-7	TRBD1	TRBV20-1	CSVRGQGYEQYF
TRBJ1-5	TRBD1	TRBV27	CASSHRGWDQPQHF
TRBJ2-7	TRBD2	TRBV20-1	CSAPPTSGAYEQYF
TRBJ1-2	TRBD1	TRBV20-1	CSARPTGRSGYTF
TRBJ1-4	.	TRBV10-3	CATGRGAGPNEKLFF
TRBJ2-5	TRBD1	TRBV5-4	CANRDRAQETQYF
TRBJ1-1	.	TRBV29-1	CSVGGPGRDTEAFF
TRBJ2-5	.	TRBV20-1	CSASPPTGIIGETRYF
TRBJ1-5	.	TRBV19	CASSRDGHSNQPQHF